The T cell receptor beta chain under discussion was sequenced for a study of cytomegalovirus exposure and HLA in healthy donors. Trimming removed 8 bases from V and 1 base from J; junction bases left unmatched: 6. CDR1 is LNHDA, CDR2 SQIVND, per germline (reference sequence). This CDR3 comprises 16 residues. PCR involved 60 Vbeta and 13 Jbeta primers. The protocol was immunoSEQ multiplex PCR, while the TCRdb copy is restricted to in-frame clones and leaves out a portion. The sample yields hundreds of thousands of clones, roughly 88% seen once. General study results and limits: Reports credit the classifier with highly specific, highly sensitive diagnosis of cytomegalovirus status. The presence/absence work took it that sequencing depth was about the same across donors. V- and J-gene trimming of TCR beta was linked (in a later analysis) to a missense DCLRE1C variant. About 87% or about 30% of the time was how often most TCR beta V segments were productive, according to an earlier analysis.

This clone has just one count. As yet, its antigen is unknown. The origin of this receptor is a boy between 2 and 15 years old in good health and CMV-seronegative. The chain recombines TRBV19 with TRBJ1-4, with 11 bases identical to TRBD1. Sequenced sample: PBMCs. The CDR3 DNA is TGTGCCAGTTGCGGACAGGGGGCAGAAACTAATGAAAAACTGTTTTTT. It translates to CASCGQGAETNEKLFF.